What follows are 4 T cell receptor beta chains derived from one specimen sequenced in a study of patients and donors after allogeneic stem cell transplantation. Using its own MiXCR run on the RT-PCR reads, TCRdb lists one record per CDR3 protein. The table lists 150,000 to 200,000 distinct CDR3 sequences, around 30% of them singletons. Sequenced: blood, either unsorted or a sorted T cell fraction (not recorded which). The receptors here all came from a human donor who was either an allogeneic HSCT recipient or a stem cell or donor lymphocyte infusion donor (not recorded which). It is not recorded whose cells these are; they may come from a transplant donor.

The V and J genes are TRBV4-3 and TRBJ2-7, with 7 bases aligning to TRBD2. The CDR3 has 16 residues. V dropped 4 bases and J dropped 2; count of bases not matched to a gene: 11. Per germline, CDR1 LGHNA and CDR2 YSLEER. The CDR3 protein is CASSRLRAGLAYEQYF. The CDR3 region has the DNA TGCGCCAGCAGCCGGCTTCGGGCTGGACTAGCCTACGAGCAGTACTTC.

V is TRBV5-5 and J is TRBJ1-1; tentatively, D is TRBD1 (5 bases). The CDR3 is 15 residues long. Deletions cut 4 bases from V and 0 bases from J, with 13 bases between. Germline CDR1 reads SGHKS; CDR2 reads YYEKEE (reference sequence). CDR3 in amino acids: CASSIADRMNTEAFF. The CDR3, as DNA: TGTGCCAGCAGCATTGCTGACAGAATGAACACTGAAGCTTTCTTT.

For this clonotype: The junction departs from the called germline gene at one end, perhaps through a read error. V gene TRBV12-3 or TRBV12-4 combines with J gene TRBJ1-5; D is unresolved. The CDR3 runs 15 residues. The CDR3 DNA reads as TGTGCCAGCAGCCCCGATCAGGCTAGCAATCACCCCCAGCATTTT. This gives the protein CASSPDQASNHPQHF.

CDR3 DNA sequence: TGTGCCACCTCGGGACATCATGCTAACTATGGCTACACCTTC. Its translation is CATSGHHANYGYTF. V gene TRBV25-1 combines with J gene TRBJ1-2; D might be TRBD1 (6 bases). Germline CDR1 and CDR2: MGHDK and SYGVNS. V was shortened by 10 bases and J by 0 bases, with 15 bases between the two germline ends. The CDR3 is made up of 14 amino acids.